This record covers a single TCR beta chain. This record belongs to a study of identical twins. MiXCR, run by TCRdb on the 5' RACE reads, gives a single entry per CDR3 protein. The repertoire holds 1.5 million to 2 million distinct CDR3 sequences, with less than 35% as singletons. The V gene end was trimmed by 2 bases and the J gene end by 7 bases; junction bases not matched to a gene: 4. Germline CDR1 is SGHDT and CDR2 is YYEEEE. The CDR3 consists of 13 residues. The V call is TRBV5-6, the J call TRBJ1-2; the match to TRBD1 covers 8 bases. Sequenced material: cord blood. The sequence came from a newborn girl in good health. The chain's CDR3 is CASSFNRGTGYTF. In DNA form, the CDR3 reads TGTGCCAGCAGCTTCAACAGGGGGACTGGCTACACCTTC. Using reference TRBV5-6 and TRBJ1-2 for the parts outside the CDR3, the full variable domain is DAGVTQSPTHLIKTRGQQVTLRCSPKSGHDTVSWYQQALGQGPQFIFQYYEEEERQRGNFPDRFSGHQFPNYSSELNVNALLLGDSALYLCASSFNRGTGYTFGSGTRLTVV.